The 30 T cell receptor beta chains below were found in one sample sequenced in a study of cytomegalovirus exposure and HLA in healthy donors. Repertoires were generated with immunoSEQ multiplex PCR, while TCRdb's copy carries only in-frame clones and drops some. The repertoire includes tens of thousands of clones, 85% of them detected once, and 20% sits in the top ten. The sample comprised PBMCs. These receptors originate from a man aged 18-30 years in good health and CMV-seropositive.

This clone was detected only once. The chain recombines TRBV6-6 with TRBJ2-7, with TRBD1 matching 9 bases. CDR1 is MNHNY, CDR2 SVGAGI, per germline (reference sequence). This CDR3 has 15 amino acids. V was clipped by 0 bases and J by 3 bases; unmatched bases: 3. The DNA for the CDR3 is TGTGCCAGCAGTTACTCTAGGACAGGGGACTACGAGCAGTACGTC. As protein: CASSYSRTGDYEQYV.

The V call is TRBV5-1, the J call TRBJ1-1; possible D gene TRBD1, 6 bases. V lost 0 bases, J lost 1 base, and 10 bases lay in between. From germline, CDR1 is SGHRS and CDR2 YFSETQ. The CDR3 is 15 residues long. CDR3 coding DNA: TGCGCCAGCAGCTTGGGGGGACATAGGAACACTGAAGCTTTCTTT. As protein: CASSLGGHRNTEAFF.

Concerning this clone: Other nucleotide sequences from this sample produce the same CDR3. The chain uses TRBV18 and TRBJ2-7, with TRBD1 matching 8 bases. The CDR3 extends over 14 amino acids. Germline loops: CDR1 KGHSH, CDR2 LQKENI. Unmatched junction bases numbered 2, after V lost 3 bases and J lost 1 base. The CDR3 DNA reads TGTGCCAGCTCACCCGGGACAGGATCCTACGAGCAGTACTTC. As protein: CASSPGTGSYEQYF.

The CDR3 DNA reads as TGTGCCAGCAGCTTAGAGAGAGGGTCCTACGAGCAGTACTTC. It codes for CASSLERGSYEQYF. The chain joins TRBV11-2 to TRBJ2-7, with a possible D match to TRBD2 (5 bases). V lost 0 bases, J lost 1 base, and 7 bases lay in between. The length of the CDR3 is 14 residues. CDR1 and CDR2 from the germline V gene are SGHAT and FQNNGV.

CDR3 DNA sequence: TGTGCCAGCTCACCCGATGATATAGGGGGTTACCTGCAGTACGTC. It specifies CASSPDDIGGYLQYV. This chain links TRBV18 with TRBJ2-7; D may be TRBD1 (6 bases). Germline-derived CDR1 and CDR2 are KGHSH and LQKENI. The CDR3 contains 15 residues. V was pared by 3 bases and J by 9 bases, with 21 bases between.

CDR3: CASSSGQEPEKLFF. The CDR3 DNA sequence: TGTGCCAGCAGTTCCGGACAGGAGCCTGAAAAACTGTTTTTT. The rearrangement uses TRBV28 and TRBJ1-4; 7 bases line up with TRBD1. CDR1 is MDHEN, CDR2 SYDVKM, per germline. J was trimmed by 7 bases and V by 4 bases; bases with no gene match: 6. The CDR3 has 14 amino acids.

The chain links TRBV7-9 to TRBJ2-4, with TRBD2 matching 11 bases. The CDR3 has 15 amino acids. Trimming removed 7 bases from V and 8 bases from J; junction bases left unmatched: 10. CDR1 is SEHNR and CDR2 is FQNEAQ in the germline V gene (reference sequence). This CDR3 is CASNELAGVGDIQYF. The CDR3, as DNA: TGTGCCAGCAACGAACTAGCGGGAGTTGGGGACATTCAGTACTTC. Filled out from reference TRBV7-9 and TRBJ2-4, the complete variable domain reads DTGVSQNPRHKITKRGQNVTFRCDPISEHNRLYWYRQTLGQGPEFLTYFQNEAQLEKSRLLSDRFSAERPKGSFSTLEIQRTEQGDSAMYLCASNELAGVGDIQYFGAGTRLSVL.

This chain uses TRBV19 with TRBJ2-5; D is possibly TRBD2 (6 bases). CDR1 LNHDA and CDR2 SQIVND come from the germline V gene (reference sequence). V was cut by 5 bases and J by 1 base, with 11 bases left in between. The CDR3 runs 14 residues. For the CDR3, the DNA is TGTGCCAGTAGTCACGGGAGACTCCAAGAGACCCAGTACTTC. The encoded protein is CASSHGRLQETQYF. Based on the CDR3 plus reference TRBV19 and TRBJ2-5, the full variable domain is DGGITQSPKYLFRKEGQNVTLSCEQNLNHDAMYWYRQDPGQGLRLIYYSQIVNDFQKGDIAEGYSVSREKKESFPLTVTSAQKNPTAFYLCASSHGRLQETQYFGPGTRLLVL.

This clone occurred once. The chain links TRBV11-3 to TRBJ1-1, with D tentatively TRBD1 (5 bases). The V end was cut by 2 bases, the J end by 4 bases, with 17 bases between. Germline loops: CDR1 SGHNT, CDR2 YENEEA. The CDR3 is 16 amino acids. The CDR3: CASSLRRWGQGTEAFF. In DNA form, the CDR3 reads TGTGCCAGCAGCTTAAGGCGTTGGGGCCAGGGCACTGAAGCTTTCTTT. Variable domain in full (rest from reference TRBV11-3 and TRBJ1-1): EAGVVQSPRYKIIEKKQPVAFWCNPISGHNTLYWYLQNLGQGPELLIRYENEEAVDDSQLPKDRFSAERLKGVDSTLKIQPAELGDSAVYLCASSLRRWGQGTEAFFGQGTRLTVV.

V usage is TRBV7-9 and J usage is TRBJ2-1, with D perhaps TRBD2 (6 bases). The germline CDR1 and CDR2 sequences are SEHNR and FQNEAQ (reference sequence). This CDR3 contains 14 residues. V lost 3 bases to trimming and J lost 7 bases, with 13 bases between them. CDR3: CASSFFQGGNEQFF. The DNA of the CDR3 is TGTGCCAGCAGCTTTTTCCAGGGAGGAAATGAGCAGTTCTTC.

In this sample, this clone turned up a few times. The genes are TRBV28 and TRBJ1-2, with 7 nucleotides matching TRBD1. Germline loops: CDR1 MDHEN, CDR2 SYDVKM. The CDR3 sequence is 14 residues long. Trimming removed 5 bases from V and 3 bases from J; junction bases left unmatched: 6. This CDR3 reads CASSPRTGYYGYTF. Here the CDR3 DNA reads TGTGCCAGCAGTCCACGGACAGGCTACTATGGCTACACCTTC.

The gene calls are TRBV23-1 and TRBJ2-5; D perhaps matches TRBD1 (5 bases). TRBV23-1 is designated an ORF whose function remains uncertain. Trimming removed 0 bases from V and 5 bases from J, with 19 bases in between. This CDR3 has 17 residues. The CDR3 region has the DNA TGCGCCAGCAGTCAATCGACGACAGCGTCCAAACGGGAGACCCAGTACTTC. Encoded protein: CASSQSTTASKRETQYF.

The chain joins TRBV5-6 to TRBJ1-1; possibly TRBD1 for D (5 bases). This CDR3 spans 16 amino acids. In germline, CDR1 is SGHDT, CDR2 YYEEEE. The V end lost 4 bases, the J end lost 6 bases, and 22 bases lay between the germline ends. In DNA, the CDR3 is TGTGCCAGCAGCCCTATCGACAGTACCTTGTTTGCTGAAGCTTTCTTT. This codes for CASSPIDSTLFAEAFF.

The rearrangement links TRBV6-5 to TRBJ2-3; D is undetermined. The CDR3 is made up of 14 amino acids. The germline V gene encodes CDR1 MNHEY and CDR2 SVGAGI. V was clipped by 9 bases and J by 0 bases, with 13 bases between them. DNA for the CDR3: TGTGCCAGTAGCTTAGCCCTTAGCACAGATACGCAGTATTTT. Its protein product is CASSLALSTDTQYF.

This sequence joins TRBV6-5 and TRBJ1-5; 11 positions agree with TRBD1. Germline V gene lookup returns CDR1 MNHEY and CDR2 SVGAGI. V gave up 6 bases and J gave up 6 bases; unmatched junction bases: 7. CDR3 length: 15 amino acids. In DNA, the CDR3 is TGTGCCAGCAGACTTGGACAGGGGGCGGGTCAGCCCCAGCATTTT. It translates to CASRLGQGAGQPQHF.

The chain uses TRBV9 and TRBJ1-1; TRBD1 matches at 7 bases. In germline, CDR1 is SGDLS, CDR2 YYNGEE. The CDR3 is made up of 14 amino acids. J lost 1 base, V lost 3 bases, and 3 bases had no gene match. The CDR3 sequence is CASSARQGNTEAFF. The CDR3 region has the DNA TGTGCCAGCAGCGCCCGACAGGGGAACACTGAAGCTTTCTTT.

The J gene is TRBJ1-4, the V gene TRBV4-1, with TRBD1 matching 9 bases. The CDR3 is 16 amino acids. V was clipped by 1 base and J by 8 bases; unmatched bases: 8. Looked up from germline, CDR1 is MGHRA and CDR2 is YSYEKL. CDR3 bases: TGCGCCAGCAGCCAAGGTACCGGGACAGGGTCCGAAAAACTGTTTTTT. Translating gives CASSQGTGTGSEKLFF.

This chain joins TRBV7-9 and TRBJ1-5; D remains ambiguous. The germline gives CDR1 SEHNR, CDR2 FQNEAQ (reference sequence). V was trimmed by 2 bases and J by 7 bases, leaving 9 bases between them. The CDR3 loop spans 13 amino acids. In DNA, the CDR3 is TGTGCCAGCAGCTTACAGGCCGACCAGCCCCAGCATTTT. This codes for CASSLQADQPQHF.

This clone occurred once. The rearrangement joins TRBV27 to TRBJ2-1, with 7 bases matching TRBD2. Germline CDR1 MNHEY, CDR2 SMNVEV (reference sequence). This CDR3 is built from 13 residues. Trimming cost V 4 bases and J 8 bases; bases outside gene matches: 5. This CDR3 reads CASSYVLADEQFF. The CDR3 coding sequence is TGTGCCAGCAGTTACGTTCTAGCGGATGAGCAGTTCTTC.

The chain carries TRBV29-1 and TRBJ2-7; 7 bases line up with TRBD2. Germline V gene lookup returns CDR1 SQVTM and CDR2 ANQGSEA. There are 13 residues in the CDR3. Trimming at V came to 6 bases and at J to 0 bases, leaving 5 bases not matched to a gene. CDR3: CSVMSGASYEQYF. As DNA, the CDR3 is TGCAGCGTAATGAGCGGGGCCTCCTACGAGCAGTACTTC.

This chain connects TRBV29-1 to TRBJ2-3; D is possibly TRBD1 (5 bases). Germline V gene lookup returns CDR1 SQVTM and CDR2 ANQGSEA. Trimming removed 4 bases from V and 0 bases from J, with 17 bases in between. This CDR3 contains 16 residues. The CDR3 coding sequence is TGCAGCGTTGGGGGCTGGGTCCGCCACAGCACAGATACGCAGTATTTT. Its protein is CSVGGWVRHSTDTQYF.

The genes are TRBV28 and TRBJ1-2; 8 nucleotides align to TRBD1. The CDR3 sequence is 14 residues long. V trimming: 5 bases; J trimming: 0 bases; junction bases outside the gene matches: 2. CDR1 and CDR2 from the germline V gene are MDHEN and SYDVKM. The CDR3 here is CASSPGGANYGYTF. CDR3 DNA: TGTGCCAGCAGTCCAGGGGGCGCTAACTATGGCTACACCTTC.

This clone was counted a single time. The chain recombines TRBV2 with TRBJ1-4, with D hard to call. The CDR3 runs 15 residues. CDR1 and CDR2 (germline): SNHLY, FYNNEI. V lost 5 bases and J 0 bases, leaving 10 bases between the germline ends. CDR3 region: CASSRGFPTNEKLFF. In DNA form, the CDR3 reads TGTGCCAGCAGTCGGGGTTTCCCAACTAATGAAAAACTGTTTTTT.

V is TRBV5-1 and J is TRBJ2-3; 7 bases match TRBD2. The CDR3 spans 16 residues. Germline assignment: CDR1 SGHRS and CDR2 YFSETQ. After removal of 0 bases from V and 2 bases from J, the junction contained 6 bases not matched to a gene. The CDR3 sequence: CASSLGGERDTDTQYF. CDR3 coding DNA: TGCGCCAGCAGCTTGGGAGGCGAGCGGGACACAGATACGCAGTATTTT.

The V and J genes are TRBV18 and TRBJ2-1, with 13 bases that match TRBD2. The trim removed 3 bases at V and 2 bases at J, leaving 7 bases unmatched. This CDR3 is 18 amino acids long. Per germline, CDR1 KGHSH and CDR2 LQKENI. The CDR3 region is CASSPLGLAGVTYNEQFF. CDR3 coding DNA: TGTGCCAGCTCACCTCTCGGACTAGCGGGAGTCACCTACAATGAGCAGTTCTTC.

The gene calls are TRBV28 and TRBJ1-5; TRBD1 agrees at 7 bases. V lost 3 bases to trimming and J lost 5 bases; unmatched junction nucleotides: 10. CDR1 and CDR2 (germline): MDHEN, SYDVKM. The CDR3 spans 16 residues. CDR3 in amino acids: CASSLSTGTEYQPQHF. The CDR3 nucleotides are TGTGCCAGCAGTTTGAGCACCGGGACAGAGTATCAGCCCCAGCATTTT.

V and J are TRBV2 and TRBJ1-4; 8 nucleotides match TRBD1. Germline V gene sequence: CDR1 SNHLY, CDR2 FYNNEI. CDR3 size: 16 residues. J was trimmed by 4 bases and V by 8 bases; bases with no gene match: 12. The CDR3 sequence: CASCRQGQAGNEKLFF. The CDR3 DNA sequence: TGTGCCAGCTGTCGGCAGGGACAGGCGGGTAATGAAAAACTGTTTTTT.

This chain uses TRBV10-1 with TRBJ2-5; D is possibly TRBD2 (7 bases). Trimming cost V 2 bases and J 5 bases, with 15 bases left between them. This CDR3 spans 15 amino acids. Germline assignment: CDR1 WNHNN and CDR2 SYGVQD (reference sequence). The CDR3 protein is CASSEGRGAGETQYF. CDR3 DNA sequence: TGCGCCAGCAGTGAGGGTCGGGGGGCTGGGGAGACCCAGTACTTC.

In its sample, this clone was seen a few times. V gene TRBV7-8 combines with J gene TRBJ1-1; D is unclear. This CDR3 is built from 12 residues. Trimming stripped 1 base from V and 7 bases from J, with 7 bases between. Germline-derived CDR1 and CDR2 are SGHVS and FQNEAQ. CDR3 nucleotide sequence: TGTGCCAGCAGCTTAGTTGCGGATGAAGCTTTCTTT. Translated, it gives CASSLVADEAFF.

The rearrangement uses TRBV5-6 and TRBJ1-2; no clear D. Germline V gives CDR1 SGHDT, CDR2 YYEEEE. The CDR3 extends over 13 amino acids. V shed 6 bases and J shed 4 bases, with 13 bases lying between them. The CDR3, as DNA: TGTGCCAGCACTCAAACAGTTCCCTATGGCTACACCTTC. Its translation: CASTQTVPYGYTF.